These 24 T cell receptor beta chains were sequenced from one sample in a study of blood T cell repertoires in COVID-19 (dated by TCRdb to about 2020). Library creation used the immunoSEQ multiplex PCR assay. Drawn from immuneACCESS, this table holds only the in-frame rearrangements with V and J called that TCRdb kept. Clones are partly lost; checked studies trace under half to an unresolved V gene and leave the rest unexplained. In all, the sample holds 250,000 to 350,000 clones, and approximately 86% of those were seen once. The leading ten clones occupy over 2% of the sample. Sequenced: peripheral blood. The receptors originated from a woman between 45 and 60 years old who had recovered from COVID-19.

The chain couples TRBV15 to TRBJ2-3; D remains unclear. This CDR3 is built from 14 residues. CDR1 and CDR2 from the germline V gene are LNHNV and YYDKDF (reference sequence). The V gene lost 1 base and the J gene lost 1 base, with 6 bases spanning the gap. In DNA, the CDR3 is TGTGCCACCAGCAGAGTTTCAGGCACAGATACGCAGTATTTT. Translated, it gives CATSRVSGTDTQYF.

The chain carries TRBV9 and TRBJ1-3, with D unclear. From germline, CDR1 is SGDLS and CDR2 YYNGEE. V lost 3 bases and J 5 bases, leaving 12 bases between the germline ends. The CDR3 has 14 amino acids. Here the CDR3 DNA reads TGTGCCAGCAGCGATAATGGGCTCCGAAACACCATATATTTT. Translated, it gives CASSDNGLRNTIYF.

This sequence joins TRBV9 and TRBJ1-2; D gene unclear. Trimming left V 0 bases short and J 4 bases short, with 13 bases between. CDR3 length equals 15 residues. The germline V gene encodes CDR1 SGDLS and CDR2 YYNGEE. This CDR3 reads CASSVGHSFSYGYTF. CDR3 bases: TGTGCCAGCAGCGTAGGACATTCTTTTTCCTATGGCTACACCTTC.

This clone was detected only a few times. V usage is TRBV6-6 and J usage is TRBJ2-2, with 7 nucleotides matching TRBD2. J gave up 0 bases and V 7 bases, and 5 bases lay outside the gene matches. Per germline, CDR1 MNHNY and CDR2 SVGAGI (reference sequence). The CDR3 contains 15 residues. The CDR3, as DNA: TGTGCCAGCATCGGCGGGAGTACGAACACCGGGGAGCTGTTTTTT. Translating gives CASIGGSTNTGELFF.

The gene calls are TRBV9 and TRBJ1-4; 9 bases are shared with TRBD1. The junction had 2 bases not matched to a gene; V was cut back by 0 bases and J by 5 bases. This CDR3 region has 15 residues. The germline V gene has CDR1 SGDLS and CDR2 YYNGEE. This CDR3 is CASSVGDRDNEKLFF. The DNA for the CDR3 is TGTGCCAGCAGCGTAGGGGACAGGGACAATGAAAAACTGTTTTTT.

This sequence joins TRBV7-2 and TRBJ2-1; 7 nucleotides align to TRBD1. Germline V gene sequence: CDR1 SGHTA, CDR2 FQGNSA. This CDR3 has 16 residues. With V trimmed by 3 bases and J by 4 bases, 9 bases remained unmatched. As DNA, the CDR3 is TGTGCCAGCAGCTTCCTATCCGGGACAGATTACAATGAGCAGTTCTTC. Protein product: CASSFLSGTDYNEQFF.

The chain carries TRBV14 and TRBJ2-1; D remains ambiguous. Germline V gene sequence: CDR1 SGHDN, CDR2 FVKESK. Trimming removed 5 bases at V and 4 bases at J, with 3 bases between. The CDR3 is 11 amino acids. The CDR3 DNA follows: TGTGCCAGCAGCACTTACAATGAGCAGTTCTTC. This sequence encodes CASSTYNEQFF.

The gene calls are TRBV27 and TRBJ1-1, with D unclear. CDR3 length: 14 residues. Germline V CDR1 and CDR2: MNHEY, SMNVEV (reference sequence). Trimming took off 3 bases at V and 1 base at J, with 9 bases between the two ends. The CDR3 coding sequence is TGTGCCAGCAGTTTGCGGGGATCGAACACTGAAGCTTTCTTT. The encoded protein is CASSLRGSNTEAFF.

V usage is TRBV3-1 (or the pseudogene TRBV3-2) and J usage is TRBJ2-1; 7 bases match TRBD1. Trimming cost V 4 bases and J 6 bases; bases outside gene matches: 3. This CDR3 region has 13 residues. Germline V gives CDR1 LGHDT, CDR2 YNNKEL (reference sequence). CDR3: CASSPDRVNEQFF. In nucleotides, the CDR3 is TGTGCCAGCAGCCCCGACAGGGTCAATGAGCAGTTCTTC.

This clone appeared a single time. CDR3 residues: CASSQLEGGQGQPQHF. Here the CDR3 DNA reads TGTGCCAGCAGCCAACTCGAGGGGGGGCAGGGTCAGCCCCAGCATTTT. The V call is TRBV4-2, the J call TRBJ1-5, with D perhaps TRBD1 (6 bases). With 2 bases removed from V and 6 bases from J, the gap between germline ends came to 17 bases. Germline values: CDR1 LGHNA, CDR2 YNFKEQ. The CDR3 covers 16 residues.

This clone was counted a single time. This chain connects TRBV5-1 to TRBJ1-2; D remains unclear. Trimming took off 5 bases at V and 7 bases at J, with 24 bases between the two ends. Germline CDR1 is SGHRS and CDR2 is YFSETQ. The length of the CDR3 is 16 residues. The CDR3 loop reads CASSQQSTGIRTGYTF. CDR3 DNA: TGCGCCAGCAGTCAACAGTCGACGGGGATTCGCACTGGCTACACCTTC. Full variable domain (remainder filled in from reference TRBV5-1 and TRBJ1-2): KAGVTQTPRYLIKTRGQQVTLSCSPISGHRSVSWYQQTPGQGLQFLFEYFSETQRNKGNFPGRFSGRQFSNSRSEMNVSTLELGDSALYLCASSQQSTGIRTGYTFGSGTRLTVV.

This chain uses TRBV4-2 with TRBJ1-2; 7 nucleotides match TRBD1. The germline V gene has CDR1 LGHNA and CDR2 YNFKEQ. There are 14 residues in the CDR3. V gave up 8 bases and J gave up 0 bases; unmatched junction bases: 6. The CDR3 nucleotides are TGTGCCAGCTGCGAGGGGGCCTCTAACTATGGCTACACCTTC. Protein sequence: CASCEGASNYGYTF.

The chain links TRBV5-1 to TRBJ1-5, with D maybe TRBD1 (5 bases). Trimming took off 4 bases at V and 0 bases at J, with 11 bases between the two ends. This CDR3 comprises 15 residues. The germline gives CDR1 SGHRS, CDR2 YFSETQ. CDR3 DNA sequence: TGCGCCAGCAGCCCCACAGGAAATAGCAATCAGCCCCAGCATTTT. This encodes CASSPTGNSNQPQHF.

The V call is TRBV21-1, the J call TRBJ2-2; TRBD1, the table's D call, was not compared with the DNA. TRBV21-1 is marked as a pseudogene. The length of the CDR3 is 18 residues. The CDR3 loop is CASSNNSAGQGNTGELFF. Here the CDR3 DNA reads TGTGCCAGCAGCAATAATAGTGCGGGACAGGGGAACACCGGGGAGCTGTTTTTT.

This chain connects TRBV12-3 or TRBV12-4 to TRBJ1-2; D not resolved. V was shortened by 4 bases and J by 7 bases, with 13 bases between the two germline ends. CDR3 length equals 13 residues. This CDR3 is CASSSLVSGGYTF. The CDR3 nucleotides read TGTGCCAGCAGTTCTTTGGTGTCCGGTGGCTACACCTTC.

The rearrangement links TRBV27 to TRBJ2-4; 10 nucleotides agree with TRBD2. This CDR3 spans 16 amino acids. Germline values: CDR1 MNHEY, CDR2 SMNVEV (reference sequence). V gave up 5 bases and J gave up 4 bases; unmatched junction bases: 8. The CDR3 DNA reads TGTGCCAGCAGTCCCGGGGCTAGCGGGAGTAAAAACATTCAGTACTTC. Translated: CASSPGASGSKNIQYF.

This clone appeared once. This chain links TRBV4-2 with TRBJ1-1; weak D call: TRBD1 (5 bases). Per the germline V gene, CDR1 is LGHNA and CDR2 is YNFKEQ. The CDR3 is 14 amino acids. V was clipped by 4 bases and J by 1 base, with 10 bases between them. CDR3 amino acids: CASSPGRGNTEAFF. As DNA, the CDR3 is TGTGCCAGCAGCCCCGGGAGGGGGAACACTGAAGCTTTCTTT.

The chain recombines TRBV6-5 with TRBJ2-7, with D maybe TRBD1 (5 bases). CDR3 length: 11 residues. Trimming left V 6 bases short and J 7 bases short, with 10 bases between. The germline gives CDR1 MNHEY, CDR2 SVGAGI. The CDR3 DNA sequence: TGTGCCAGCAGCGCAGGGTTAGAGCAGTACTTC. This codes for CASSAGLEQYF.

This chain links TRBV6-5 with TRBJ1-1; D unclear. Trimming stripped 3 bases from V and 0 bases from J, with 8 bases between. The CDR3 spans 14 residues. Germline CDR1 reads MNHEY; CDR2 reads SVGAGI. The DNA of the CDR3 is TGTGCCAGCAGTTATTCCCCCATGAACACTGAAGCTTTCTTT. This sequence encodes CASSYSPMNTEAFF.

The V call is TRBV18, the J call TRBJ1-1; D ambiguous. The CDR3 totals 16 residues. With 3 bases removed from V and 1 base from J, the gap between germline ends came to 15 bases. Germline V gene lookup returns CDR1 KGHSH and CDR2 LQKENI. The CDR3 sequence: CASSPLSRNRNTEAFF. CDR3 bases: TGTGCCAGCTCACCGCTGAGCAGAAACAGGAACACTGAAGCTTTCTTT.

The chain carries TRBV19 and TRBJ1-2; a possible D gene is TRBD1 (5 bases). V shed 8 bases and J shed 2 bases, with 18 bases lying between them. CDR3 length: 15 amino acids. Per the germline V gene, CDR1 is LNHDA and CDR2 is SQIVND (reference sequence). In DNA form, the CDR3 reads TGTGCCAGTCAAACGCAGGGTTGGGCGAACTATGGCTACACCTTC. It codes for CASQTQGWANYGYTF. Full variable domain (rest looked up from reference TRBV19 and TRBJ1-2): DGGITQSPKYLFRKEGQNVTLSCEQNLNHDAMYWYRQDPGQGLRLIYYSQIVNDFQKGDIAEGYSVSREKKESFPLTVTSAQKNPTAFYLCASQTQGWANYGYTFGSGTRLTVV.

The chain recombines TRBV28 with TRBJ1-5; the D is unclear. Germline V gene data show CDR1 as MDHEN and CDR2 as SYDVKM. The CDR3 has 12 amino acids. Trimming took 2 bases from V and 7 from J, leaving 6 bases between them. The CDR3 protein is CASSLIQQPQHF. The CDR3 DNA reads as TGTGCCAGCAGTTTAATACAACAGCCCCAGCATTTT.

The chain is built from TRBV29-1 and TRBJ2-2; tentatively, D is TRBD1 (5 bases). Germline loops: CDR1 SQVTM, CDR2 ANQGSEA. The CDR3 consists of 15 residues. V was shortened by 6 bases and J by 2 bases, with 16 bases between the two germline ends. In nucleotides, the CDR3 is TGCAGCGTAAGGGTTGTGCAGGGAAACACCGGGGAGCTGTTTTTT. Its protein is CSVRVVQGNTGELFF.

Only a few counts were recorded for this clone. CDR3 region: CASSLRWGGPPDWETQYF. In DNA, the CDR3 is TGCGCCAGCAGCTTGCGGTGGGGGGGGCCCCCCGATTGGGAGACCCAGTACTTC. This sequence joins TRBV5-1 and TRBJ2-5; perhaps TRBD2 as D (7 bases). V was trimmed by 1 base and J by 5 bases, leaving 24 bases between them. The CDR3 covers 18 residues. Germline V gene sequence: CDR1 SGHRS, CDR2 YFSETQ.